Below, one TCR beta chain is given with its context. The antigen remains unidentified. Mismatch with germline at one junction end may stem from a read error. The TCR beta CDR3 regions underwent amplification using RNA transcripts as the source. Using the HTBI primer set, a first-round RT-PCR was run on the TCR CDR3. TCRdb processed the multiplex PCR reads anew with MiXCR; each CDR3 protein has one entry. The sample lists roughly 840,000 distinct CDR3 sequences, about 38% seen once, with around 10% in the top ten. The germline V gene encodes CDR1 WSHSY and CDR2 SAAADI. The CDR3 consists of 14 residues. The data were obtained in a study of T cells in Graves' hyperthyroidism and ophthalmopathy. Findings and limits, study-wide: Ophthalmopathy was distinguished from stable hyperthyroidism by 13 V-J signatures.

V usage is TRBV10-2 and J usage is TRBJ1-2; 7 bases fit TRBD1. What was sequenced was blood. This TCR came from a young man with Graves' hyperthyroidism. CDR3 residues: CASSQLDRDYGYTF. CDR3 coding DNA: TGTGCCAGCAGCCAACTCGACAGGGATTATGGCTACACCTTC.